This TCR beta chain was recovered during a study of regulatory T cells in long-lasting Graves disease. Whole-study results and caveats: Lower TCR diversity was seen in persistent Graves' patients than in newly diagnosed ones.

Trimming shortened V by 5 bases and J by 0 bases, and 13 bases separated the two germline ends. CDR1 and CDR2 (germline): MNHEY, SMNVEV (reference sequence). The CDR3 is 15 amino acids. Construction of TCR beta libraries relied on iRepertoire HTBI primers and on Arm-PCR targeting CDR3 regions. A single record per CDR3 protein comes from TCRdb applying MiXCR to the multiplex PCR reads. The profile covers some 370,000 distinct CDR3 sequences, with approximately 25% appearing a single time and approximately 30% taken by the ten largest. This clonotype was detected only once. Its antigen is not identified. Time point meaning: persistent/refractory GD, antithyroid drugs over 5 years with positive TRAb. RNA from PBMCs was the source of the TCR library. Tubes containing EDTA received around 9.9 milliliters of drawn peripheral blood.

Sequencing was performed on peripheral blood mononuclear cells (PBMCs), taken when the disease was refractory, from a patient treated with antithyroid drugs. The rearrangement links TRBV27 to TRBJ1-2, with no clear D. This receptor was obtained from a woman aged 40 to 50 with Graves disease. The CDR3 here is CASSQRAETNYGYTF. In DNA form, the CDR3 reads TGTGCCAGCAGTCAACGGGCAGAAACTAACTATGGCTACACCTTC.